This T cell receptor beta chain was found in a study of T cells in Graves' hyperthyroidism and ophthalmopathy. Remarks on this clonotype: Its antigen is not known.

Amplification targeted TCR beta CDR3 regions from RNA transcripts. With the HTBI primer set, the TCR CDR3 went through a first round of RT-PCR. MiXCR, applied by TCRdb to the multiplex PCR reads, yields one record per CDR3 protein. The data hold over 150,000 distinct CDR3 sequences, with about a sixth observed a single time. Findings of the study overall: Ophthalmopathy and stable hyperthyroidism were told apart by a 13 V-J model.

Germline assignment: CDR1 MNHEY and CDR2 SVGEGT. CDR3 length: 12 residues. Trimming pared 8 bases from V and 5 bases from J, leaving 12 bases between. The sample comprised blood. The chain couples TRBV6-2 or TRBV6-3 to TRBJ1-1; D possibly corresponds to TRBD1 (5 bases). The clonotype originates from a woman between 45 and 60 years old with Graves' hyperthyroidism. DNA of the CDR3: TGTGCCAGCTCGCGGGGGGGAACTGAAGCTTTCTTT. This codes for CASSRGGTEAFF.